One sample yielded the 27 T cell receptor beta chains listed below, sequenced in a study of blood T cell repertoires in COVID-19. Generated by immunoSEQ multiplex PCR, the TCRdb table keeps only in-frame clones and is missing some. The sample includes fewer than 350,000 clones, about 85% seen only once; the top ten take about 2.5%. What was sequenced was PBMCs or T cells enriched from blood (not recorded which). The receptors were sampled from a woman between 50 and 59 years old who had recovered from COVID-19.

About this clone itself: The same CDR3 can be traced to other DNA sequences in this sample. V is TRBV5-4 and J is TRBJ2-7; 12 bases line up with TRBD2. The J segment lost 6 bases and the V segment lost 2 bases, leaving 9 bases of the junction unmatched. The CDR3 has 16 residues. Germline lookup yields CDR1 SGHNT and CDR2 YYREEE (reference sequence). Here the CDR3 reads CASSLGASGRASEQYF. CDR3 bases: TGTGCCAGCAGCTTAGGGGCTAGCGGGAGGGCCAGCGAGCAGTACTTC.

This clone appeared a few times. The chain joins TRBV28 to TRBJ1-2, with D possibly TRBD1 on 5 matching bases. V lost 5 bases and J 8 bases, leaving 15 bases between the germline ends. The V gene's germline CDR1 is MDHEN and CDR2 SYDVKM. The CDR3 loop spans 13 amino acids. The CDR3 sequence is CASSVSGFSGYTF. CDR3 DNA sequence: TGTGCCAGCAGTGTCTCAGGGTTTAGCGGCTACACCTTC.

The V and J genes are TRBV5-4 and TRBJ2-5; 7 nucleotides align to TRBD1. Per germline, CDR1 SGHNT and CDR2 YYREEE (reference sequence). This CDR3 comprises 15 residues. J lost 4 bases, V lost 0 bases, and 6 bases had no gene match. CDR3 in amino acids: CASSLVSGGSETQYF. The CDR3 nucleotides are TGTGCCAGCAGCTTGGTTTCAGGGGGTTCAGAGACCCAGTACTTC.

CDR3 region: CASSPYLGTQYF. The CDR3 nucleotides are TGTGCCAGCAGTCCTTACCTCGGGACCCAGTACTTC. The J gene is TRBJ2-5, the V gene TRBV5-6; D not resolved. Germline CDR1 and CDR2: SGHDT and YYEEEE. The CDR3 covers 12 residues. The V end lost 5 bases, the J end lost 7 bases, and 12 bases lay between the germline ends.

The chain couples TRBV3-1 (or the pseudogene TRBV3-2) to TRBJ2-4; 7 nucleotides agree with TRBD2. The CDR3 length is 16 residues. J gave up 6 bases and V 4 bases, and 12 bases lay outside the gene matches. Germline CDR1 LGHDT, CDR2 YNNKEL (reference sequence). CDR3 amino acids: CASSRQTRGSPNIQYF. CDR3 nucleotides: TGTGCCAGCAGCCGGCAAACGCGGGGGAGTCCAAACATTCAGTACTTC.

The rearrangement uses TRBV6-5 and TRBJ2-7, with D possibly TRBD2 on 5 matching bases. Germline CDR1 reads MNHEY; CDR2 reads SVGAGI. This CDR3 has 13 residues. The germline V and J ends were trimmed by 8 bases and 0 bases, with 11 bases remaining between them. The CDR3 DNA sequence: TGTGCCAGCCCACGTAGCGACTCCTACGAGCAGTACTTC. This translates into CASPRSDSYEQYF.

DNA for the CDR3: TGTGCCAGCAGCTACTCTGGGCGTAACTACGAGCAGTACTTC. Its translation is CASSYSGRNYEQYF. V is TRBV7-2 and J is TRBJ2-7; D gene unclear. The germline gives CDR1 SGHTA, CDR2 FQGNSA. CDR3 length: 14 amino acids. The V end lost 4 bases, the J end lost 3 bases, and 13 bases lay between the germline ends.

This rearrangement joins TRBV9 to TRBJ1-6; D gene ambiguous. V was shortened by 4 bases and J by 2 bases, with 13 bases between the two germline ends. Germline-derived CDR1 and CDR2 are SGDLS and YYNGEE. This CDR3 is 16 amino acids long. In DNA form, the CDR3 reads TGTGCCAGCAGCCTAGAGAGAAATCCCTATAATTCACCCCTCCACTTT. It translates to CASSLERNPYNSPLHF.

This rearrangement joins TRBV5-1 to TRBJ2-1; 14 bases are a match to TRBD2. V shed 4 bases, J shed 0 bases, and the junction held 9 bases outside the gene matches. The CDR3 length is 19 residues. The germline V gene has CDR1 SGHRS and CDR2 YFSETQ. For the CDR3, the DNA is TGCGCCAGCAGCCTATTAGGACTAGCGGGGGGTAGCTCCTACAATGAGCAGTTCTTC. Its translation is CASSLLGLAGGSSYNEQFF. The full variable domain, in which reference TRBV5-1 and TRBJ2-1 provide the parts outside the CDR3, is KAGVTQTPRYLIKTRGQQVTLSCSPISGHRSVSWYQQTPGQGLQFLFEYFSETQRNKGNFPGRFSGRQFSNSRSEMNVSTLELGDSALYLCASSLLGLAGGSSYNEQFFGPGTRLTVL.

Details on this clone: Other DNA sequences in the sample encode the same CDR3. The chain recombines TRBV3-1 (or the pseudogene TRBV3-2) with TRBJ2-2, with D perhaps matching TRBD2 (6 bases). With 4 bases removed from V and 3 bases from J, the gap between germline ends came to 15 bases. The CDR3 spans 16 residues. CDR1 and CDR2 (germline): LGHDT, YNNKEL (reference sequence). DNA of the CDR3: TGTGCCAGCAGCCCCCAGGGAGGTCCGTACACCGGGGAGCTGTTTTTT. Its protein product is CASSPQGGPYTGELFF.

V gene TRBV12-3 or TRBV12-4 combines with J gene TRBJ2-2; the match to TRBD2 covers 8 bases. The trim removed 6 bases at V and 6 bases at J, leaving 3 bases unmatched. This CDR3 has 13 amino acids. The CDR3 here is CASSWTSPGELFF. The DNA for the CDR3 is TGTGCCAGCAGCTGGACTAGCCCCGGGGAGCTGTTTTTT.

This rearrangement joins TRBV25-1 to TRBJ1-6, with 7 positions matching TRBD1. J lost 8 bases, V lost 4 bases, and 8 bases had no gene match. This CDR3 contains 15 residues. The germline V gene has CDR1 MGHDK and CDR2 SYGVNS. CDR3 region: CASSAADRAHSPLHF. CDR3 DNA sequence: TGTGCCAGCAGTGCGGCCGACAGGGCGCATTCACCCCTCCACTTT.

The chain is built from TRBV6-2 or TRBV6-3 and TRBJ2-7, with TRBD2 identical over 13 bases. Germline V gene lookup returns CDR1 MNHEY and CDR2 SVGEGT. V dropped 6 bases and J dropped 8; count of bases not matched to a gene: 10. The CDR3 has 15 residues. The CDR3 is CASSRGTSGTWKQYF. CDR3 nucleotide sequence: TGTGCCAGCAGCCGCGGGACTAGCGGGACGTGGAAGCAGTACTTC.

This clone was detected only once. The V call is TRBV30, the J call TRBJ2-3; D gene uncertain. CDR1 and CDR2 (germline): GTSNPN, SVGIG (reference sequence). The CDR3 covers 11 residues. V gave up 7 bases and J gave up 1 base, with 6 bases separating them. CDR3 protein: CAYSRTDTQYF. CDR3 nucleotide sequence: TGTGCCTACTCTCGCACAGATACGCAGTATTTT. Based on the CDR3 plus reference TRBV30 and TRBJ2-3, the full variable domain is SQTIHQWPATLVQPVGSPLSLECTVEGTSNPNLYWYRQAAGRGLQLLFYSVGIGQISSEVPQNLSASRPQDRQFILSSKKLLLSDSGFYLCAYSRTDTQYFGPGTRLTVL.

This chain joins TRBV7-6 and TRBJ1-5; 7 bases align to TRBD1. This CDR3 has 15 residues. The germline V gene encodes CDR1 SGHVS and CDR2 FNYEAQ. Trimming took 5 bases from V and 3 from J; bases not matched to a gene: 7. The CDR3 nucleotides read TGTGCCAGCAGCGACGCGACAGGGCCCAATCAGCCCCAGCATTTT. Its protein is CASSDATGPNQPQHF.

This chain connects TRBV28 to TRBJ2-1; 10 bases are a match to TRBD2. J gave up 6 bases and V 3 bases, and 5 bases lay outside the gene matches. Germline CDR1 MDHEN, CDR2 SYDVKM. The CDR3 spans 15 residues. CDR3 bases: TGTGCCAGCAGTTTCAGACTAGCGGGCGGCAATGAGCAGTTCTTC. Residues: CASSFRLAGGNEQFF.

The rearrangement links TRBV5-4 to TRBJ1-1, with D tentatively TRBD1 (5 bases). CDR1 and CDR2 (germline): SGHNT, YYREEE (reference sequence). The CDR3 totals 14 residues. V was clipped by 0 bases and J by 3 bases, with 9 bases between them. CDR3 DNA: TGTGCCAGCAGCTTGGGTAGGGGTGACACTGAAGCTTTCTTT. As protein: CASSLGRGDTEAFF.

The chain uses TRBV18 and TRBJ1-5; D is possibly TRBD1 (5 bases). CDR1 and CDR2 (germline): KGHSH, LQKENI. With 3 bases removed from V and 2 bases from J, the gap between germline ends came to 14 bases. There are 16 residues in the CDR3. CDR3 DNA: TGTGCCAGCTCACCCACCGTAGGAGGGGGCAATCAGCCCCAGCATTTT. Amino acids: CASSPTVGGGNQPQHF.

The J gene is TRBJ1-5, the V gene TRBV5-1, with 7 bases aligning to TRBD1. The CDR3 contains 17 residues. The V segment lost 4 bases and the J segment 1 base; nucleotides outside the gene matches: 11. The V gene's germline CDR1 is SGHRS and CDR2 YFSETQ. CDR3 coding DNA: TGCGCCAGCAGCCCTAGTCCCGCAGGGGGAAGCAATCAGCCCCAGCATTTT. This encodes CASSPSPAGGSNQPQHF.

The J gene is TRBJ2-1, the V gene TRBV29-1, with TRBD2 matching over 10 bases. The CDR3 has 13 amino acids. Germline values: CDR1 SQVTM, CDR2 ANQGSEA. The J segment lost 6 bases and the V segment lost 5 bases, leaving 4 bases of the junction unmatched. DNA for the CDR3: TGCAGCGTTAGCGGGAGGGCCCTCAATGAGCAGTTCTTC. This codes for CSVSGRALNEQFF.

This rearrangement joins TRBV20-1 to TRBJ1-1; no definite D call. V was cut by 3 bases and J by 0 bases, with 8 bases left in between. Germline assignment: CDR1 DFQATT and CDR2 SNEGSKA (reference sequence). The CDR3 consists of 13 residues. The CDR3 nucleotides read TGCAGTGCTAGTGGGCAGGTGAACACTGAAGCTTTCTTT. As protein: CSASGQVNTEAFF.

V and J are TRBV19 and TRBJ2-7; 11 bases line up with TRBD2. CDR1 is LNHDA and CDR2 is SQIVND in the germline V gene (reference sequence). After removal of 4 bases from V and 1 base from J, the junction contained 3 bases not matched to a gene. The CDR3 length is 15 residues. CDR3 in amino acids: CASSTRTSGSYEQYF. The CDR3 nucleotides read TGTGCCAGTAGTACAAGGACTAGCGGGTCCTACGAGCAGTACTTC.

The chain joins TRBV19 to TRBJ2-3; 9 bases are a match to TRBD2. The CDR3 has 16 amino acids. Germline V lookup: CDR1 LNHDA, CDR2 SQIVND (reference sequence). The trim removed 5 bases at V and 11 bases at J, leaving 17 bases unmatched. CDR3 residues: CASSPVGLAQPQGQYF. DNA of the CDR3: TGTGCCAGTAGTCCAGTGGGACTAGCTCAACCCCAGGGGCAGTATTTT.

This clone has only a few counts. This rearrangement joins TRBV5-8 to TRBJ1-6; D is perhaps TRBD1 (5 bases). Germline V lookup: CDR1 SGHTS, CDR2 YDEGEE. The CDR3 totals 14 residues. V shed 1 base and J shed 9 bases, with 11 bases lying between them. The CDR3 sequence: CASSLQGSSSPLHF. CDR3 coding DNA: TGTGCCAGCAGCTTGCAGGGCAGTAGTTCACCCCTCCACTTT.

The CDR3 DNA follows: TGTGCCAGTACCTTTAGCACGACAGCATATCAGCCCCAGCATTTT. It yields the protein CASTFSTTAYQPQHF. The V call is TRBV19, the J call TRBJ1-5; possible D gene TRBD1, 5 bases. Germline lookup yields CDR1 LNHDA and CDR2 SQIVND (reference sequence). V lost 7 bases to trimming and J lost 5 bases, with 18 bases between them. This CDR3 has 15 amino acids.

At least ten counts were recorded for this clone. This chain connects TRBV20-1 to TRBJ2-7, with 7 positions matching TRBD1. CDR3 length: 11 residues. Germline loops: CDR1 DFQATT, CDR2 SNEGSKA (reference sequence). The V segment lost 0 bases and the J segment 7 bases; nucleotides outside the gene matches: 0. For the CDR3, the DNA is TGCAGTGCTAGAGAGGACAGGGAGCAGTACTTC. This translates into CSAREDREQYF.

The chain links TRBV7-9 to TRBJ2-1; TRBD1 is a possible D gene (6 bases). Germline lookup yields CDR1 SEHNR and CDR2 FQNEAQ (reference sequence). V lost 3 bases and J 7 bases, leaving 13 bases between the germline ends. The CDR3 contains 14 residues. The DNA of the CDR3 is TGTGCCAGCAGCTTGGGGGCCTTAGGAAATGAGCAGTTCTTC. This gives the protein CASSLGALGNEQFF. The full variable domain, in which reference TRBV7-9 and TRBJ2-1 provide the parts outside the CDR3, is DTGVSQNPRHKITKRGQNVTFRCDPISEHNRLYWYRQTLGQGPEFLTYFQNEAQLEKSRLLSDRFSAERPKGSFSTLEIQRTEQGDSAMYLCASSLGALGNEQFFGPGTRLTVL.